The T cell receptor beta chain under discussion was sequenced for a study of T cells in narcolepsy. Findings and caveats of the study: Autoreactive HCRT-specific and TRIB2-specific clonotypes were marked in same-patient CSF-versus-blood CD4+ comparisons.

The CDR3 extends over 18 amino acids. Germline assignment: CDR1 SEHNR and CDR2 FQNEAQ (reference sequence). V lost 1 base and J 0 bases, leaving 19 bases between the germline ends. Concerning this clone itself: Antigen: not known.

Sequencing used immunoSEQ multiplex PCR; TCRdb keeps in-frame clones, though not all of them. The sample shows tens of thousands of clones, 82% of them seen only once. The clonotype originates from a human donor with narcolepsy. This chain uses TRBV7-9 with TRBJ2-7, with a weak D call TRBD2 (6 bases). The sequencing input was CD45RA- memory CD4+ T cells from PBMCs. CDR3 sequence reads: CASSLGGSLARSSYEQYF. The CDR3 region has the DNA TGTGCCAGCAGCTTAGGAGGGAGCCTAGCGAGGAGCTCCTACGAGCAGTACTTC.